This TCR beta chain was sequenced during a study of T cell repertoires in cytomegalovirus infection. Study in general: Public TCR beta signatures provided an indication of both CMV infection and a matching HLA type.

CDR1 and CDR2 (germline): MDHEN, SYDVKM. The CDR3 totals 15 residues. V was pared by 5 bases and J by 6 bases, with 8 bases of the junction left unmatched. TCRdb analysed the reads with MiXCR anew, one entry per CDR3 protein. The sample includes about 530,000 distinct CDR3 sequences, about a quarter of them seen just once. General observations from the study: In two of eight donors, the top clonotype was HLA-C-restricted CMV-specific. Pooled public TCR beta family frequency picked out CMV carriers with the relevant HLA.

As to this clonotype: What it binds is unknown.

The sequence derives from a human donor in good health (CMV status not recorded). Some clones in this sample may be carry-over from other donors' samples. Sequencing was performed on PBMCs. This chain links TRBV28 with TRBJ2-7; 12 positions match TRBD2. The CDR3 reads CASSEVTSGSFEQYF. The CDR3 DNA is TGTGCCAGCAGTGAAGTGACTAGCGGGAGTTTCGAGCAGTACTTC.